The 3 T cell receptor beta chains reported below all come from one sample, sequenced in a study of shared clonotypes between healthy human individuals. Clones were read by immunoSEQ multiplex PCR, and TCRdb kept only the in-frame ones, dropping some. The table records 900,000 to 1,200,000 clones, around 82% of them present only once. Sequenced input: memory CD4+ T cells from PBMCs. Subset in this sample: CD45RA-negative fraction. The source is a man between 18 and 29 years old in good health. Some clones in this sample may be carry-over from other donors' samples.

This clone has a count of ten or more. J is TRBJ2-3 and V is TRBV5-1; D is perhaps TRBD2 (6 bases). The CDR3 contains 15 residues. Between the trimmed V and J ends, which lost 10 bases and 6 bases, there was a span of 24 bases. Germline loops: CDR1 SGHRS, CDR2 YFSETQ. CDR3 nucleotides: TGCGCCTCCGCGGGGAGTGGGAGTGAGTGGGATACGCAGTATTTT. Translated, it gives CASAGSGSEWDTQYF.

V and J are TRBV28 and TRBJ2-2, with TRBD1 as a possible D gene (5 bases). CDR1 is MDHEN and CDR2 is SYDVKM in the germline V gene. The CDR3 is made up of 15 amino acids. V was shortened by 4 bases and J by 6 bases, with 15 bases between the two germline ends. This chain's CDR3 is CASSSLGQSAGELFF. CDR3 coding DNA: TGTGCCAGCAGTTCCTTGGGGCAGTCCGCCGGGGAGCTGTTTTTT.

This chain connects TRBV4-1 to TRBJ1-5; D uncertain. The V and J ends lost 4 bases and 7 bases respectively, with 17 bases between them. CDR1 is MGHRA, CDR2 YSYEKL, per germline. This CDR3 contains 15 residues. In DNA, the CDR3 is TGCGCCAGCAGCCGCTCGGACTCGGATAAGCAGCCCCAGCATTTT. It codes for CASSRSDSDKQPQHF.